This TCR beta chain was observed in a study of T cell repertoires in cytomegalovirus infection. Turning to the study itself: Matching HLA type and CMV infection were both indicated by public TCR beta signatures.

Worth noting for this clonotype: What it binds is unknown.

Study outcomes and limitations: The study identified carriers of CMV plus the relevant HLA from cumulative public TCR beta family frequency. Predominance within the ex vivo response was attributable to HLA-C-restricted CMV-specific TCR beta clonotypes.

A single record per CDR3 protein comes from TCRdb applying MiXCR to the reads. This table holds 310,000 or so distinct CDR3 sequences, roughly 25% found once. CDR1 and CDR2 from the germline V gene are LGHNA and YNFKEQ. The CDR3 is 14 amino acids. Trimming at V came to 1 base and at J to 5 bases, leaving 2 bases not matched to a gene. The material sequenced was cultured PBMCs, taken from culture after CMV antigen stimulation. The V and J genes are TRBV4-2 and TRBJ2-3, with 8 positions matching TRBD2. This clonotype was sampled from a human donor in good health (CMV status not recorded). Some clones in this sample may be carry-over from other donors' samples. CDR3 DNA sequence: TGTGCCAGCAGCCAAGGGACTAGCCGAGATACGCAGTATTTT. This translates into CASSQGTSRDTQYF.